This TCR beta chain was recovered during a study of OX40 agonist ivuxolimab in advanced cancers. Libraries were prepared by immunoSEQ multiplex PCR; TCRdb keeps only in-frame clonotypes and omits some of them. The sample holds roughly 71,000 clones, 88% seen once. CDR1 is SGHAT and CDR2 is FQNNGV in the germline V gene. V shed 1 base and J shed 0 bases, with 4 bases lying between them. The CDR3 has 14 amino acids. This TCR was recovered from an adult with an advanced solid tumor such as melanoma, head and neck, liver or kidney cancer. The sample consisted of CD4+ or CD8+ T cells sorted from blood, taken in a trial of the OX40 agonist ivuxolimab. The chain employs TRBV11-2 and TRBJ1-3; D gene uncertain. DNA for the CDR3: TGTGCCAGCAGCTTAGCCGGCTCTGGAAACACCATATATTTT. This translates into CASSLAGSGNTIYF.